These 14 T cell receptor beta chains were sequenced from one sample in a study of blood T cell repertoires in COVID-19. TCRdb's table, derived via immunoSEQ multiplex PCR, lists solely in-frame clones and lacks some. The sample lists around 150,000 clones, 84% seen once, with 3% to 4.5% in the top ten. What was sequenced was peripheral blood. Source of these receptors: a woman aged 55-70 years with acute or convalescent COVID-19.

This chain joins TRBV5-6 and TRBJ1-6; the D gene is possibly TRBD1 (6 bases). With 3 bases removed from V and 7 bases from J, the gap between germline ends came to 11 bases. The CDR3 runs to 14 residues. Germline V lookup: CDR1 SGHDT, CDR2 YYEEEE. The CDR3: CASSSGATNSPLHF. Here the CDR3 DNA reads TGTGCCAGCAGCTCAGGGGCCACGAATTCACCCCTCCACTTT.

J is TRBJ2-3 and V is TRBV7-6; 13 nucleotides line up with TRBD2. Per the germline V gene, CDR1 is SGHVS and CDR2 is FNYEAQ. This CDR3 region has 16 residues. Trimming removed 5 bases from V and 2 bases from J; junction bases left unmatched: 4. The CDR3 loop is CASSPGLAGYTDTQYF. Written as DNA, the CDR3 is TGTGCCAGCAGCCCGGGACTAGCGGGGTACACAGATACGCAGTATTTT. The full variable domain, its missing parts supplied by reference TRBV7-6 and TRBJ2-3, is GAGVSQSPRYKVTKRGQDVALRCDPISGHVSLYWYRQALGQGPEFLTYFNYEAQQDKSGLPNDRFSAERPEGSISTLTIQRTEQRDSAMYRCASSPGLAGYTDTQYFGPGTRLTVL.

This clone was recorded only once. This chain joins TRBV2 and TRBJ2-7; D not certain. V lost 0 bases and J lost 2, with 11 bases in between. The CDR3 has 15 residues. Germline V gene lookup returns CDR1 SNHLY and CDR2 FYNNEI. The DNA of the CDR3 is TGTGCCAGCAGTGAAGCGCAGATAATTACCTACGAGCAGTACTTC. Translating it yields CASSEAQIITYEQYF. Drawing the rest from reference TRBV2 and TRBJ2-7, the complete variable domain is EPEVTQTPSHQVTQMGQEVILRCVPISNHLYFYWYRQILGQKVEFLVSFYNNEISEKSEIFDDQFSVERPDGSNFTLKIRSTKLEDSAMYFCASSEAQIITYEQYFGPGTRLTVT.

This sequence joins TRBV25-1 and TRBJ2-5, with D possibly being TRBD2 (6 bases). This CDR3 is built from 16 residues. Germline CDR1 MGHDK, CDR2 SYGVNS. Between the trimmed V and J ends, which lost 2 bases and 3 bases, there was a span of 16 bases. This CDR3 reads CASSERGVGGKETQYF. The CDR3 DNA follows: TGTGCCAGCAGTGAAAGAGGGGTGGGAGGCAAAGAGACCCAGTACTTC.

The CDR3 bases are TGTGCCAGCAGCCCGACAGGAATACCAGATACGCAGTATTTT. Its translation: CASSPTGIPDTQYF. The chain combines TRBV7-3 with TRBJ2-3, with D possibly being TRBD1 (6 bases). V gave up 5 bases and J gave up 4 bases, with 13 bases separating them. CDR1 is SGHTA, CDR2 FQGTGA, per germline. The CDR3 contains 14 residues. Full variable domain (rest looked up from reference TRBV7-3 and TRBJ2-3): GAGVSQTPSNKVTEKGKYVELRCDPISGHTALYWYRQSLGQGPEFLIYFQGTGAADDSGLPNDRFFAVRPEGSVSTLKIQRTERGDSAVYLCASSPTGIPDTQYFGPGTRLTVL.

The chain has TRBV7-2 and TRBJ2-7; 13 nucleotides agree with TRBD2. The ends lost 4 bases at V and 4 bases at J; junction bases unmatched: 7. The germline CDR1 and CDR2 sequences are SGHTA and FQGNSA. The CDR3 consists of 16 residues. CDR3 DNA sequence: TGTGCCAGCAGCTCCTGGACTAGCGGGAGTTTGTACGAGCAGTACTTC. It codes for CASSSWTSGSLYEQYF.

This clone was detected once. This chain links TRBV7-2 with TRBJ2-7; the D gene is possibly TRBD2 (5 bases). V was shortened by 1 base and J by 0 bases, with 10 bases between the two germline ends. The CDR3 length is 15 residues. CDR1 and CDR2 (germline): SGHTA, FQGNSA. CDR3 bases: TGTGCCAGCAGCTTAGGACTATTTGTCTCCTACGAGCAGTACTTC. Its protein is CASSLGLFVSYEQYF. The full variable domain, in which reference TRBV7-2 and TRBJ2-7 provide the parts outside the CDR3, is GAGVSQSPSNKVTEKGKDVELRCDPISGHTALYWYRQSLGQGLEFLIYFQGNSAPDKSGLPSDRFSAERTGGSVSTLTIQRTQQEDSAVYLCASSLGLFVSYEQYFGPGTRLTVT.

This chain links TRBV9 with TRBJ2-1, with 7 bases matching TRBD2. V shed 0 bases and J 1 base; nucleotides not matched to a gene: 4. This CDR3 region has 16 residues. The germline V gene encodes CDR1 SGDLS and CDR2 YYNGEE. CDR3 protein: CASSVGGGSSYNEQFF. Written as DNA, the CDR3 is TGTGCCAGCAGCGTAGGTGGCGGGAGTTCCTACAATGAGCAGTTCTTC.

The CDR3 bases are TGTGCCAGCAGTTTCTTCGGGACTAGCGCAGATACGCAGTATTTT. Amino acid sequence: CASSFFGTSADTQYF. The chain uses TRBV28 and TRBJ2-3, with 10 bases fitting TRBD2. V was pared by 3 bases and J by 4 bases, with 4 bases of the junction left unmatched. CDR1 is MDHEN and CDR2 is SYDVKM in the germline V gene. The CDR3 totals 15 residues.

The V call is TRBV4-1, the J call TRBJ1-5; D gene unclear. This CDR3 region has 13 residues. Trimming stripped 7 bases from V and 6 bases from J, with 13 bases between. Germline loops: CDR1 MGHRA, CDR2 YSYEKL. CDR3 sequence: CASIPTRGQPQHF. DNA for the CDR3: TGCGCCAGCATCCCGACACGGGGTCAGCCCCAGCATTTT.

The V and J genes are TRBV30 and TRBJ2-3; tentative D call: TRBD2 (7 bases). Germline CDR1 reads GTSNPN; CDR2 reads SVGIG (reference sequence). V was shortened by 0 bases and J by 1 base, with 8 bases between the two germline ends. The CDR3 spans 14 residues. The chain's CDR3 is CAWSVGGGTDTQYF. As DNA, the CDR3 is TGTGCCTGGAGTGTAGGGGGGGGCACAGATACGCAGTATTTT.

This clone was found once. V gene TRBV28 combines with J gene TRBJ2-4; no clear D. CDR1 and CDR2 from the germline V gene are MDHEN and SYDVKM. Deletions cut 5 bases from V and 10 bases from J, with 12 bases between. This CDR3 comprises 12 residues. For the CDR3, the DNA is TGTGCCAGCAGTCAGGTTCATAGGATTCAGTACTTC. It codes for CASSQVHRIQYF.

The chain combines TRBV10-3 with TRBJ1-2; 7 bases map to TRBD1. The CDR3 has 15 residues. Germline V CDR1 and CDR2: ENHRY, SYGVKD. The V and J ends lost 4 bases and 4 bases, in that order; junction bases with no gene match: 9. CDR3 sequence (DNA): TGTGCCATCAGTGGAGACAGGGTTTCTAGCTATGGCTACACCTTC. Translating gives CAISGDRVSSYGYTF.

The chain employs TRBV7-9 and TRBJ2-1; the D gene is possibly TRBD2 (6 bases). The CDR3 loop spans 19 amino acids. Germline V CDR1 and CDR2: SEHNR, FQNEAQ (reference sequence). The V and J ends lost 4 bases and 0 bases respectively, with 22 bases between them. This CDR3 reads CASSSPAGLSGSSYNEQFF. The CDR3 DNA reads TGTGCCAGCAGCTCCCCTGCGGGGCTTAGCGGAAGCTCCTACAATGAGCAGTTCTTC.